The present entry profiles one TCR beta chain with its context. The data derive from a study of blood T cell repertoires in COVID-19. About the research overall: In each case, the material was cDNA or gDNA derived from T cells, B-cell-depleted T cells, or PBMCs.

V shed 5 bases, J shed 3 bases, and the junction held 11 bases outside the gene matches. The CDR3 is 17 residues long. Germline CDR1 reads SGHVS; CDR2 reads FNYEAQ. Everyone who took part was roughly 18 to 89 years old, and they came from 20 to 25 US areas. The study assigned cohorts using participant-reported clinical history. What the recovered Cohort 3 donors had was two negative PCRs, clearance, or symptom resolution. Sequenced by immunoSEQ multiplex PCR; TCRdb stores in-frame clones only, minus some. Here the sample spans approximately 400,000 clones, around 86% being singletons. This rearrangement joins TRBV7-6 to TRBJ2-1; 9 nucleotides match TRBD2. The sequence derives from a woman between 50 and 59 years old who had recovered from COVID-19. Source material: PBMCs or T cells enriched from blood (not recorded which). The DNA of the CDR3 is TGTGCCAGCAGCAATATCCCCCTAGCGGGGCTCTACAATGAGCAGTTCTTC. Encoded protein: CASSNIPLAGLYNEQFF. The variable domain in full, with the rest retrieved from reference TRBV7-6 and TRBJ2-1, is GAGVSQSPRYKVTKRGQDVALRCDPISGHVSLYWYRQALGQGPEFLTYFNYEAQQDKSGLPNDRFSAERPEGSISTLTIQRTEQRDSAMYRCASSNIPLAGLYNEQFFGPGTRLTVL.